This TCR beta chain appears in the sequencing data of a study of blood T cell repertoires in COVID-19. Overall study: The samples span acute and convalescent COVID-19 from the United States, Italy and Spain.

The length of the CDR3 is 15 residues. Unmatched junction bases numbered 4, after V lost 1 base and J lost 6 bases. Germline lookup yields CDR1 LGHNA and CDR2 YNFKEQ. In the original workflow: Amplifying reference gene primers gave estimates of nucleated cell counts. Assay: immunoSEQ multiplex PCR; the TCRdb copy retains only in-frame clones and omits some. The DNA was the basis for D and trimming; V, J and clone size are from that table. The sample lists some 130,000 clones, about four fifths occurring once. Sequencing was performed on peripheral blood. V and J are TRBV4-2 and TRBJ1-2; 11 positions agree with TRBD1. This sequence originates from a woman in her 50s with acute or convalescent COVID-19. CDR3 DNA sequence: TGTGCCAGCAGCCAAGTAGGGACAGGGGGTAATGGCTACACCTTC. This translates into CASSQVGTGGNGYTF.